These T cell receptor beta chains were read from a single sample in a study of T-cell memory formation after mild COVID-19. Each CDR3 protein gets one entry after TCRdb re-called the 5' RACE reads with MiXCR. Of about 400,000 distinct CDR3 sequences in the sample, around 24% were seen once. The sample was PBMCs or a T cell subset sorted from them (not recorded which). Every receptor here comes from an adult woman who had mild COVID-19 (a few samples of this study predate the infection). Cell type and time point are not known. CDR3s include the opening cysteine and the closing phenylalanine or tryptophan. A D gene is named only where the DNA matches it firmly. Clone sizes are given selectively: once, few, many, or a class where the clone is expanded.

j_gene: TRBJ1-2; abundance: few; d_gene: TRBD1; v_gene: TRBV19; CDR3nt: TGTGCCAGTAGTATTCCCGGGACAGATTATGGCTACACCTTC; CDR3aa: CASSIPGTDYGYTF
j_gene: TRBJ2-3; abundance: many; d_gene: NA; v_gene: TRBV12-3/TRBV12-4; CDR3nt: TGTGCCAGCAGTTTAGGTACCACAGATACGCAGTATTTT; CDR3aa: CASSLGTTDTQYF
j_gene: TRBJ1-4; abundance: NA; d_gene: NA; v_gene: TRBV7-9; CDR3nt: TGTGCCAGCAGCTTAGAAAGCGGCGGTAATGAAAAACTGTTTTTT; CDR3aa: CASSLESGGNEKLFF
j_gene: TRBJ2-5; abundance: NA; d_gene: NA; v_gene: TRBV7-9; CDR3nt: TGTGCCAGCAGCCATCCGGACAAGCGAGAGACCCAGTACTTC; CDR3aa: CASSHPDKRETQYF
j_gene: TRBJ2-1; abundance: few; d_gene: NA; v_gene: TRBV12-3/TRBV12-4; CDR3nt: TGTGCCAGTAACAGGGTCTACAATGAGCAGTTCTTC; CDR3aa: CASNRVYNEQFF
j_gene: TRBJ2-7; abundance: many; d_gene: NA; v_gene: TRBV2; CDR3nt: TGTGCCAGCAGTGAAGGTAGCTACGAGCAGTACTTC; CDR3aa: CASSEGSYEQYF
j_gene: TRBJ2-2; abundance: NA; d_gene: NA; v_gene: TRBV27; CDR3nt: TGTGCCAGCAGTTTACCCGGGAGCCTCGGGGAGCTGTTTTTT; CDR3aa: CASSLPGSLGELFF
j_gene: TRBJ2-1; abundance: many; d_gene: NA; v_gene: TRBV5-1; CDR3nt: TGCGCCAGCAACGAAGGGGGTTTCCCCTACAATGAGCAGTTCTTC; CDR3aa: CASNEGGFPYNEQFF
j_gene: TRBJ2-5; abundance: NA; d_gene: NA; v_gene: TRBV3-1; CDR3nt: TGTGCCAGCACACTAGGGACCGGCTGGGACCAGTACTTC; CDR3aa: CASTLGTGWDQYF
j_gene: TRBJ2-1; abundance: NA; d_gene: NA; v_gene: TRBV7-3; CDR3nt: TGTGCCAGCAGCTTAATCCCCTCGGACAGCTTGCGGTTCTTC; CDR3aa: CASSLIPSDSLRFF
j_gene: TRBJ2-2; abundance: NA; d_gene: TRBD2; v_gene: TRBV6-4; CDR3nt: TGTGCCAGCAGTGTTAGAGCGGGATCGAACACCGGGGAGCTGTTTTTT; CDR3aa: CASSVRAGSNTGELFF
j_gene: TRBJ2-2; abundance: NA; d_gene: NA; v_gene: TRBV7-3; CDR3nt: TGTGCCAGCAGCTTAAGCTCTGTTGGTCTTACCGGGGAGCTGTTTTTT; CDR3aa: CASSLSSVGLTGELFF
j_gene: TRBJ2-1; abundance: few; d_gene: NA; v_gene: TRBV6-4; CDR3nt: TGTGCCAGCAGTGACTCGGTTGGGCTTCCGCAGTTCTTC; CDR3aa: CASSDSVGLPQFF
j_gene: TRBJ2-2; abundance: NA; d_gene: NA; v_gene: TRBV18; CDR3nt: TGTGCCAGCTCACCCCGACAGGCTAACACCGGGGAGCTGTTTTTT; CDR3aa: CASSPRQANTGELFF